A single sample is the source of the 25 T cell receptor beta chains below, sequenced in a study of blood T cell repertoires in COVID-19. The data were produced by immunoSEQ multiplex PCR, yet TCRdb's version contains in-frame clones alone and is incomplete. This table has 200,000 to 300,000 clones, 92% appearing once. Source material: peripheral blood. These receptors were obtained from a man aged 30-40 years with COVID-19, enrolled during active disease.

This clone was observed once. This sequence joins TRBV6-1 and TRBJ2-1; 7 bases align to TRBD1. The junction had 2 bases not matched to a gene; V was cut back by 0 bases and J by 3 bases. There are 15 residues in the CDR3. Germline V gene lookup returns CDR1 MNHNS and CDR2 SASEGT. CDR3 nucleotides: TGTGCCAGCAGTGAAGCCTCAGGGGGCTACAATGAGCAGTTCTTC. It encodes CASSEASGGYNEQFF.

This clone was counted a single time. Within the sample, other DNA sequences also encode this same CDR3. This CDR3 is CASSPQGEGTEAFF. CDR3 coding DNA: TGTGCCAGCTCACCACAGGGGGAAGGGACTGAAGCTTTCTTT. The chain uses TRBV18 and TRBJ1-1, with TRBD1 as a possible D gene (6 bases). The CDR3 length is 14 residues. The germline V gene has CDR1 KGHSH and CDR2 LQKENI. The V gene lost 1 base and the J gene lost 5 bases, with 11 bases spanning the gap.

This clone was observed a handful of times. V is TRBV5-1 and J is TRBJ2-1, with a weak D call TRBD1 (5 bases). Germline values: CDR1 SGHRS, CDR2 YFSETQ. CDR3 length: 13 residues. V was clipped by 0 bases and J by 7 bases, with 8 bases between them. The CDR3 spells CASSLDRNNEQFF. CDR3 nucleotide sequence: TGCGCCAGCAGCTTGGACAGGAATAATGAGCAGTTCTTC.

The rearrangement joins TRBV5-1 to TRBJ2-5; 7 bases map to TRBD2. V trimming: 0 bases; J trimming: 4 bases; junction bases outside the gene matches: 3. Germline CDR1 SGHRS, CDR2 YFSETQ. There are 14 residues in the CDR3. The DNA for the CDR3 is TGCGCCAGCAGCTTGGCATCGGGGGGAGAGACCCAGTACTTC. As protein: CASSLASGGETQYF.

The chain recombines TRBV25-1 with TRBJ2-1; the D is unclear. Germline values: CDR1 MGHDK, CDR2 SYGVNS. V lost 3 bases to trimming and J lost 4 bases, with 13 bases between them. This CDR3 contains 15 residues. The CDR3 DNA is TGTGCCAGCAGTGACGGGTCCTCCTTTTACAATGAGCAGTTCTTC. This encodes CASSDGSSFYNEQFF.

The chain has TRBV25-1 and TRBJ1-4; TRBD1 agrees at 7 bases. J lost 8 bases, V lost 7 bases, and 7 bases had no gene match. The CDR3 has 13 residues. The germline V gene encodes CDR1 MGHDK and CDR2 SYGVNS. The CDR3 DNA is TGTGCCAGCACCAAGACAGGGTGGGAAAAACTGTTTTTT. Amino acids: CASTKTGWEKLFF. Looking up the rest from reference TRBV25-1 and TRBJ1-4 gives the full variable domain: EADIYQTPRYLVIGTGKKITLECSQTMGHDKMYWYQQDPGMELHLIHYSYGVNSTEKGDLSSESTVSRIRTEHFPLTLESARPSHTSQYLCASTKTGWEKLFFGSGTQLSVL.

This clone has more than one count but fewer than ten. The V gene is TRBV6-4, the J gene TRBJ1-1; no definite D call. This CDR3 has 15 amino acids. Germline-derived CDR1 and CDR2 are MRHNA and SNTAGT. Trimming shortened V by 0 bases and J by 5 bases, and 13 bases separated the two germline ends. The CDR3 region has the DNA TGTGCCAGCAGTGACTCGATAGAGGCTAGGACTGAAGCTTTCTTT. It encodes CASSDSIEARTEAFF.

J is TRBJ2-4 and V is TRBV3-1 (or the pseudogene TRBV3-2); 7 bases fit TRBD1. The CDR3 has 13 amino acids. The V segment lost 5 bases and the J segment 11 bases; nucleotides outside the gene matches: 9. Per germline, CDR1 LGHDT and CDR2 YNNKEL (reference sequence). Here the CDR3 reads CASSTQTGSVQYF. CDR3 DNA: TGTGCCAGCAGCACCCAGACAGGGTCGGTTCAGTACTTC.

V usage is TRBV6-5 and J usage is TRBJ2-2; no clear D. Germline CDR1 is MNHEY and CDR2 is SVGAGI. The CDR3 totals 15 residues. Trimming pared 0 bases from V and 5 bases from J, leaving 10 bases between. CDR3 amino acids: CASSYSRRLTGELFF. The CDR3 DNA reads as TGTGCCAGCAGTTACTCGAGGCGCCTTACCGGGGAGCTGTTTTTT.

The chain employs TRBV6-5 and TRBJ1-1, with TRBD1 matching over 7 bases. The CDR3 contains 16 residues. Germline CDR1 MNHEY, CDR2 SVGAGI. V gave up 0 bases and J gave up 0 bases; unmatched junction bases: 4. The CDR3 DNA reads TGTGCCAGCAGTTACTCGGTCAGGGGGATGAACACTGAAGCTTTCTTT. This encodes CASSYSVRGMNTEAFF.

V and J are TRBV2 and TRBJ2-5; the match to TRBD1 covers 7 bases. V shed 6 bases, J shed 5 bases, and the junction held 6 bases outside the gene matches. The length of the CDR3 is 13 residues. The germline CDR1 and CDR2 sequences are SNHLY and FYNNEI. CDR3 sequence reads: CASSLQGIETQYF. The CDR3 DNA reads TGTGCCAGCAGCCTACAGGGGATCGAGACCCAGTACTTC.

The J gene is TRBJ1-1, the V gene TRBV2; D is possibly TRBD1 (5 bases). The CDR3 runs 16 residues. V dropped 3 bases and J dropped 4 bases, with 18 bases sitting between them. Germline V gene sequence: CDR1 SNHLY, CDR2 FYNNEI. The CDR3 reads CASSDLQGLRSTEAFF. In DNA, the CDR3 is TGTGCCAGCAGTGACCTCCAGGGCCTGAGGAGCACTGAAGCTTTCTTT.

Remarks on this clone: Other DNA sequences in the same sample also yield this CDR3. The chain recombines TRBV5-1 with TRBJ1-1, with 10 bases aligning to TRBD1. The trim removed 0 bases at V and 4 bases at J, leaving 0 bases unmatched. CDR3 length: 14 amino acids. Per germline, CDR1 SGHRS and CDR2 YFSETQ. Here the CDR3 reads CASSLGQGATEAFF. In DNA form, the CDR3 reads TGCGCCAGCAGCTTGGGACAGGGGGCCACTGAAGCTTTCTTT. The whole variable domain, remainder taken from reference TRBV5-1 and TRBJ1-1, is KAGVTQTPRYLIKTRGQQVTLSCSPISGHRSVSWYQQTPGQGLQFLFEYFSETQRNKGNFPGRFSGRQFSNSRSEMNVSTLELGDSALYLCASSLGQGATEAFFGQGTRLTVV.

The chain uses TRBV11-2 and TRBJ1-6, with 9 bases lining up with TRBD1. The CDR3 is 17 amino acids. Germline-derived CDR1 and CDR2 are SGHAT and FQNNGV. V gave up 4 bases and J gave up 1 base; unmatched junction bases: 5. In nucleotides, the CDR3 is TGTGCCAGCAGCTCTGGGGACAGGGCTTCCTATAATTCACCCCTCCACTTT. Residues: CASSSGDRASYNSPLHF.

This chain uses TRBV5-1 with TRBJ2-7, with 7 bases identical to TRBD1. The CDR3 contains 14 residues. Germline CDR1 and CDR2: SGHRS and YFSETQ. With 1 base clipped from V and 3 bases from J, the junction kept 4 bases outside the gene matches. The CDR3 here is CASSLLPGGYEQYF. In nucleotides, the CDR3 is TGCGCCAGCAGCTTGTTGCCAGGGGGCTACGAGCAGTACTTC.

The chain has TRBV5-6 and TRBJ2-5; no definite D call. Germline assignment: CDR1 SGHDT and CDR2 YYEEEE. The CDR3 is 13 residues long. The ends were cut back, 1 base at V and 3 bases at J, with 7 bases in the middle. The CDR3 coding sequence is TGTGCCAGCAGCTTGTCTGGAGAAGAGACCCAGTACTTC. Protein product: CASSLSGEETQYF.

The chain employs TRBV27 and TRBJ2-1; 14 nucleotides match TRBD2. Trimming took 10 bases from V and 7 from J; bases not matched to a gene: 9. The CDR3 totals 15 residues. Germline V gene lookup returns CDR1 MNHEY and CDR2 SMNVEV (reference sequence). CDR3 nucleotides: TGTGCCACTCTATTCCGGACTAGCGGGAGGAATGAGCAGTTCTTC. It encodes CATLFRTSGRNEQFF.

This clone was detected only once. The chain combines TRBV27 with TRBJ2-7; TRBD2 aligns across 7 bases. The length of the CDR3 is 15 residues. Germline assignment: CDR1 MNHEY and CDR2 SMNVEV (reference sequence). V lost 7 bases and J lost 4; bases outside the gene matches: 13. The CDR3 reads CASKSQRGVVYEQYF. The DNA for the CDR3 is TGTGCCAGCAAGTCTCAACGGGGGGTTGTGTACGAGCAGTACTTC.

The rearrangement links TRBV6-1 to TRBJ1-3, with D unresolved. Germline values: CDR1 MNHNS, CDR2 SASEGT. V dropped 2 bases and J dropped 0 bases, with 8 bases sitting between them. The CDR3 contains 15 residues. The DNA of the CDR3 is TGTGCCAGCAGTGAAAGCATCTACTCTGGAAACACCATATATTTT. Protein product: CASSESIYSGNTIYF.

Concerning this clone: The sample has other DNA sequences that encode this CDR3 too. The J gene is TRBJ1-3, the V gene TRBV3-1 (or the pseudogene TRBV3-2); D call uncertain. This CDR3 is built from 15 residues. The V gene's germline CDR1 is LGHDT and CDR2 YNNKEL (reference sequence). Trimming cost V 1 base and J 0 bases, with 7 bases left between them. The CDR3 protein is CASSQVSGSGNTIYF. The CDR3 DNA follows: TGTGCCAGCAGCCAAGTGTCCGGCTCTGGAAACACCATATATTTT.

The J gene is TRBJ1-1, the V gene TRBV19; D unresolved. Germline-derived CDR1 and CDR2 are LNHDA and SQIVND (reference sequence). Trimming removed 1 base at V and 1 base at J, with 19 bases between. The CDR3 has 18 residues. The CDR3 here is CASSIVFPAWPGNTEAFF. DNA of the CDR3: TGTGCCAGTAGTATAGTATTCCCCGCGTGGCCGGGGAACACTGAAGCTTTCTTT.

The rearrangement joins TRBV10-3 to TRBJ2-5; TRBD2 aligns across 10 bases. CDR1 ENHRY and CDR2 SYGVKD come from the germline V gene. Trimming at V came to 0 bases and at J to 5 bases, leaving 3 bases not matched to a gene. This CDR3 has 15 residues. In DNA form, the CDR3 reads TGTGCCATCAGTGAGTCTAGCGGGGGGCCCGAGACCCAGTACTTC. It yields the protein CAISESSGGPETQYF.

The V call is TRBV18, the J call TRBJ2-7; 9 bases are shared with TRBD1. The V gene end was trimmed by 3 bases and the J gene end by 7 bases; junction bases not matched to a gene: 10. In germline, CDR1 is KGHSH, CDR2 LQKENI. This CDR3 is built from 15 residues. The CDR3: CASSPLTGGFREQYF. The CDR3 coding sequence is TGTGCCAGCTCACCGTTAACAGGGGGCTTCAGAGAGCAGTACTTC.

The gene calls are TRBV11-2 and TRBJ2-2; possible D gene TRBD1, 6 bases. The CDR3 length is 14 residues. CDR1 and CDR2 from the germline V gene are SGHAT and FQNNGV. V lost 5 bases, J lost 4 bases, and 11 bases lay in between. Written as DNA, the CDR3 is TGTGCCAGCAGCAGACAGGCGGGCACCGGGGAGCTGTTTTTT. Translating gives CASSRQAGTGELFF.

The rearrangement joins TRBV30 to TRBJ2-1; no clear D. The V and J ends lost 2 bases and 6 bases respectively, with 8 bases between them. In germline, CDR1 is GTSNPN, CDR2 SVGIG (reference sequence). The CDR3 consists of 12 residues. For the CDR3, the DNA is TGTGCCTGGAGTTTATTCCCCAATGAGCAGTTCTTC. Amino acids: CAWSLFPNEQFF.